A single T cell receptor (beta chain) is shown here with its context. What it binds is unknown. Collection of ten milliliters of peripheral blood was performed for each donor. The source of the sample is a study of blood T cells in healthy people across ages. For the study at large: About one barcoded beta molecule per two T cells came from capture by template switching. Findings and caveats of the study: Roughly linearly, TCR beta diversity per million T cells fell as age increased.

Trimming shortened V by 4 bases and J by 4 bases, and 11 bases separated the two germline ends. The CDR3 extends over 14 amino acids. Germline V CDR1 and CDR2: SGHVS, FQNEAQ. A J-beta primer mix and a sample-barcoded 5' primer were used in a second PCR of roughly 6 to 11 cycles. Each CDR3 protein gets one entry after TCRdb re-called the 5' RACE reads with MiXCR. The table lists hundreds of thousands of distinct CDR3 sequences, about three fifths of them singletons. Sample: blood. The genes are TRBV7-8 and TRBJ2-1; D may correspond to TRBD1 or TRBD2 (5 bases each). The sequence derives from a young man in good health. The CDR3 reads CASSSGAGYNEQFF. For the CDR3, the DNA is TGTGCCAGCAGCTCTGGGGCGGGTTACAATGAGCAGTTCTTC.